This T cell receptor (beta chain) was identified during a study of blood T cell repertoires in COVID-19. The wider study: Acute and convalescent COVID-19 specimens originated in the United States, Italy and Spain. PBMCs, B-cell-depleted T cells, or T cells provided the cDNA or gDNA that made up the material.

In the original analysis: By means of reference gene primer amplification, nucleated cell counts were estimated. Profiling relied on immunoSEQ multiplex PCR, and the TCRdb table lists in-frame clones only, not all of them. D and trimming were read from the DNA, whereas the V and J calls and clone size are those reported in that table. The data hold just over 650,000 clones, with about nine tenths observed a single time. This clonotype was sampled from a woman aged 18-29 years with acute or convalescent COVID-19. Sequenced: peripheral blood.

This CDR3 reads CASSLTTGTGNTIYF. DNA for the CDR3: TGTGCCAGCAGCCTGACGACAGGGACTGGAAACACCATATATTTT. The chain is built from TRBV7-3 and TRBJ1-3, with TRBD1 identical over 7 bases. Trimming cost V 5 bases and J 2 bases; bases outside gene matches: 6. Germline assignment: CDR1 SGHTA and CDR2 FQGTGA. The CDR3 runs 15 residues.